The rows below give T cell receptor beta chains drawn from one sample of a study of cytotoxic CD8 clonotypes in ibrutinib-treated CLL. Profiling relied on immunoSEQ multiplex PCR, and the TCRdb table lists in-frame clones only, not all of them. The table has around 160,000 clones, around nine tenths seen once. The input for sequencing was PBMCs, taken at disease progression, from a patient treated with ibrutinib. Source of these receptors: a human donor with chronic lymphocytic leukemia. Each CDR3 is given with its conserved first and last residue. D genes are given only for firm matches. Some rows mark clone size as missing; the rest say once, few, many or name a class of expanded clone.

DNA | CDR3 | J | V | D | size
TGTGCCAGCAGCCCCGGACCTCGCGGGGGTGAAGCTTTCTTT | CASSPGPRGGEAFF | TRBJ1-1 | TRBV5-6 | NA | NA
TGTGCCAGCAGTTCTAGCGCCTACGAGCAGTACTTC | CASSSSAYEQYF | TRBJ2-7 | TRBV6-5 | NA | NA
TGTGCCAGCAGCACCCAGGGGACTAGCCAGTTCTTC | CASSTQGTSQFF | TRBJ2-1 | TRBV7-3 | TRBD2 | NA
TGTGCCAGCAGTTCTCAGGGACAGGGGTGGACCGGGGAGCTGTTTTTT | CASSSQGQGWTGELFF | TRBJ2-2 | TRBV2 | TRBD1 | NA
TGTGCCAGCTCCCCGGACTCTGGGGCCAACGTCCTGACTTTC | CASSPDSGANVLTF | TRBJ2-6 | TRBV18 | NA | NA
TGTGCCAGCAGCCAGCGGGGGGGCACTGAAGCTTTCTTT | CASSQRGGTEAFF | TRBJ1-1 | TRBV7-2 | NA | NA
TGTGCCTGGGCGGGGGGGGACAATCAGCCCCAGCATTTT | CAWAGGDNQPQHF | TRBJ1-5 | TRBV30 | NA | NA
TGTGCCAGCAGCCCCCATGGGGGAGGGGGAGACACTGAAGCTTTCTTT | CASSPHGGGGDTEAFF | TRBJ1-1 | TRBV9 | NA | NA
TGTGCCAGCAGTTTACTAAGGGGAAGGGGTAGGGGCTCCTACAATGAGCAGTTCTTC | CASSLLRGRGRGSYNEQFF | TRBJ2-1 | TRBV28 | NA | NA
TGTGCCAGTAGTATCCGGGGATCTGGCAATCAGCCCCAGCATTTT | CASSIRGSGNQPQHF | TRBJ1-5 | TRBV19 | NA | NA
TGTGCCACCCACCCCGCGGAAATAAACTCTGGGGCCAACGTCCTGACTTTC | CATHPAEINSGANVLTF | TRBJ2-6 | TRBV19 | NA | NA
TGTGCCAGCAGCTCCACCCCAGATACGCAGTATTTT | CASSSTPDTQYF | TRBJ2-3 | TRBV7-9 | NA | NA
TGTGCCAGCAGCCAAGATTTGGGGACAGTAATGAACACTGAAGCTTTCTTT | CASSQDLGTVMNTEAFF | TRBJ1-1 | TRBV4-2 | TRBD1 | NA
TGTGCCAGCAGCCATCGTGGGATGTACTATGGCTACACCTTC | CASSHRGMYYGYTF | TRBJ1-2 | TRBV16 | NA | once
TGTGCCAGCACCCCCGGGACATCGGATTACAATGAGCAGTTCTTC | CASTPGTSDYNEQFF | TRBJ2-1 | TRBV6-1 | NA | NA
TGTGCCTGGACCACAAGGAGGGGTGGCTACACCTTC | CAWTTRRGGYTF | TRBJ1-2 | TRBV30 | NA | NA
TGCGCCAGCAGCCAAGCGTGGGACAGGGTTTCCTACGAGCAGTACTTC | CASSQAWDRVSYEQYF | TRBJ2-7 | TRBV4-1 | TRBD1 | NA
TGTGCCAGCAGCTTACATAGCGGGAAGAACACCGGGGAGCTGTTTTTT | CASSLHSGKNTGELFF | TRBJ2-2 | TRBV7-3 | TRBD2 | NA
TGTGCCAGCAGCTTAGGGGTGGGCAGCCAAGAGACCCAGTACTTC | CASSLGVGSQETQYF | TRBJ2-5 | TRBV5-8 | NA | NA
TGTGCCAGCAGCTTATTGGGCGGGAGGAACGTCAATGAGCAGTTCTTC | CASSLLGGRNVNEQFF | TRBJ2-1 | TRBV7-3 | TRBD2 | NA
TGCAGCGTCAGGACAGGGGGGAACACTGAAGCTTTCTTT | CSVRTGGNTEAFF | TRBJ1-1 | TRBV29-1 | TRBD1 | NA
TGTGCCAGCAGCCTAGGGTTGGCAGCGGGCTACACCTTC | CASSLGLAAGYTF | TRBJ1-2 | TRBV11-2 | NA | NA
TGCGCCAGCAGCTTGGTCTTGGAGCGGGGTGAGCAGTTCTTC | CASSLVLERGEQFF | TRBJ2-1 | TRBV5-1 | TRBD2 | NA
TGTGCCCCATCGGACACCCGTTCTAGCACAGATACGCAGTATTTT | CAPSDTRSSTDTQYF | TRBJ2-3 | TRBV6-5 | NA | NA
TGCGCCAGCAGCTTGGTGTACGGGGAAGATTGGGAGACCCAGTACTTC | CASSLVYGEDWETQYF | TRBJ2-5 | TRBV5-1 | NA | NA
TGTGCCAGCAGCGGACGGACAGGGGCCTTTTCTGGAAACACCATATATTTT | CASSGRTGAFSGNTIYF | TRBJ1-3 | TRBV9 | TRBD1 | NA
TGTGCCAGCAGCGTAGAGCCCCCGGTACATGGCTACACCTTC | CASSVEPPVHGYTF | TRBJ1-2 | TRBV9 | NA | NA
TGTGCCAGCAGCTCCTCCCCCGGGGGCTATCTGACTGAAGCTTTCTTT | CASSSSPGGYLTEAFF | TRBJ1-1 | TRBV5-4 | NA | NA
TGTGCCACCAGCAGAGATGCGGCTAGGGTTCAGCCCCAGCATTTT | CATSRDAARVQPQHF | TRBJ1-5 | TRBV15 | NA | NA
TGTGCCAGCCACAGGGAGTTGGGCATTCAGTACTTC | CASHRELGIQYF | TRBJ2-4 | TRBV6-1 | NA | NA
TGCGCCAGCAGCTTGTCAGGAGGCTACGAGCAGTACTTC | CASSLSGGYEQYF | TRBJ2-7 | TRBV5-1 | NA | NA
TGTGCCAGCAGTCCATCAGGTTTCGAGCAGTACTTC | CASSPSGFEQYF | TRBJ2-7 | TRBV5-6 | NA | NA
TGTGCCAGCAGCTCAGAACCGGGACAGGGGGCCGGGGAGCTGTTTTTT | CASSSEPGQGAGELFF | TRBJ2-2 | TRBV7-2 | TRBD1 | NA
TGTGCCAGCAGCCCGGGCCAGCAAAACATTCAGTACTTC | CASSPGQQNIQYF | TRBJ2-4 | TRBV7-3 | NA | NA
TGTGCCTCTACCCCCGGACAGGGGGTAGGTAATGAGCAGTTCTTC | CASTPGQGVGNEQFF | TRBJ2-1 | TRBV7-9 | TRBD1 | NA
TGTGTCAGCAGCGCCCCGGGACAGCCTTCCTACGAGCAGTACTTC | CVSSAPGQPSYEQYF | TRBJ2-7 | TRBV7-9 | TRBD1 | NA
TGTGCCAGCAGCCGCCCGAGGGAGACCCAGTACTTC | CASSRPRETQYF | TRBJ2-5 | TRBV7-3 | NA | NA
TGTGCCAGCAGCTCCGGTCCAGGGATCGATACGGAGACCCAGTACTTC | CASSSGPGIDTETQYF | TRBJ2-5 | TRBV5-6 | NA | few
TGTGCCAGCAGTGACTTTAATCAGCCCCAGCATTTT | CASSDFNQPQHF | TRBJ1-5 | TRBV6-1 | NA | NA
TGTGCCAGTAGTATAGATCCGAGTCTCTCTGGGGCCAACGTCCTGACTTTC | CASSIDPSLSGANVLTF | TRBJ2-6 | TRBV19 | NA | NA
TGTGCCAGCAGTGGACTAGCGGGTACCGGGGAGCTGTTTTTT | CASSGLAGTGELFF | TRBJ2-2 | TRBV25-1 | TRBD2 | NA
TGTGCCAGCAGCGTAGTTTCCAGCTACAATGAGCAGTTCTTC | CASSVVSSYNEQFF | TRBJ2-1 | TRBV9 | NA | NA